One sample yielded the 30 T cell receptor beta chains listed below, sequenced in a study of OX40 agonist ivuxolimab in advanced cancers. This table comes from immunoSEQ multiplex PCR, and its TCRdb copy is limited to in-frame clones, with some not included. The data hold tens of thousands of clones, with about 91% observed a single time. The sequenced sample was CD4+ or CD8+ T cells sorted from blood, obtained in a trial of the OX40 agonist ivuxolimab. These receptor sequences come from an adult with an advanced solid tumor such as melanoma, head and neck, liver or kidney cancer.

V gene TRBV4-1 combines with J gene TRBJ1-4, with D possibly matching TRBD1 (6 bases). Germline V gene data show CDR1 as MGHRA and CDR2 as YSYEKL. The ends were cut back, 0 bases at V and 3 bases at J, with 14 bases in the middle. This CDR3 has 17 residues. The CDR3, as DNA: TGCGCCAGCAGCCAAGAAAACAGGGTGGACTCTAATGAAAAACTGTTTTTT. Protein sequence: CASSQENRVDSNEKLFF.

The chain carries TRBV4-1 and TRBJ2-7; 7 bases align to TRBD2. Germline CDR1 MGHRA, CDR2 YSYEKL. There are 16 residues in the CDR3. V lost 1 base to trimming and J lost 6 bases; unmatched junction nucleotides: 12. DNA of the CDR3: TGCGCCAGCAGCCAAGCTCCCTCGCGGGGGTATCGCGAGCAGTACTTC. This codes for CASSQAPSRGYREQYF.

V usage is TRBV4-2 and J usage is TRBJ2-1; 11 bases match TRBD2. Germline CDR1 is LGHNA and CDR2 is YNFKEQ. This CDR3 has 17 residues. J gave up 5 bases and V 0 bases, and 6 bases lay outside the gene matches. CDR3 in amino acids: CASSQEERLAGHNEQFF. The CDR3 nucleotides read TGTGCCAGCAGCCAAGAGGAGCGACTAGCGGGGCACAATGAGCAGTTCTTC.

The gene calls are TRBV15 and TRBJ2-2; TRBD2 agrees at 7 bases. V lost 1 base and J lost 1; bases outside the gene matches: 3. The CDR3 length is 16 residues. The germline CDR1 and CDR2 sequences are LNHNV and YYDKDF (reference sequence). The CDR3: CATSRATSENTGELFF. Here the CDR3 DNA reads TGTGCCACCAGCAGAGCAACTAGCGAGAACACCGGGGAGCTGTTTTTT.

The CDR3 region has the DNA TGTGCCAGCAGCTTATGGGGCGGGAGGGCCGGTCGGAGGAATGAGCAGTTCTTC. This sequence encodes CASSLWGGRAGRRNEQFF. V usage is TRBV7-2 and J usage is TRBJ2-1, with TRBD2 matching over 9 bases. This CDR3 region has 18 residues. J lost 7 bases, V lost 2 bases, and 15 bases had no gene match. Germline assignment: CDR1 SGHTA and CDR2 FQGNSA.

This clone was seen just once. The V call is TRBV19, the J call TRBJ1-4, with no clear D. CDR1 LNHDA and CDR2 SQIVND come from the germline V gene (reference sequence). Trimming stripped 7 bases from V and 2 bases from J, with 5 bases between. This CDR3 is 12 amino acids long. CDR3 nucleotides: TGTGCCAGTACCACGACTAATGAAAAACTGTTTTTT. It is translated as CASTTTNEKLFF.

This clone has just one count. The chain joins TRBV6-5 to TRBJ1-1; D possibly corresponds to TRBD1 (5 bases). The length of the CDR3 is 13 residues. The germline CDR1 and CDR2 sequences are MNHEY and SVGAGI. V dropped 4 bases and J dropped 6 bases, with 12 bases sitting between them. CDR3 loop: CASSLTRGAEAFF. The DNA of the CDR3 is TGTGCCAGCAGTTTAACCCGGGGCGCTGAAGCTTTCTTT.

The gene calls are TRBV7-6 and TRBJ2-1, with 7 bases lining up with TRBD2. The junction had 4 bases not matched to a gene; V was cut back by 1 base and J by 4 bases. CDR1 is SGHVS and CDR2 is FNYEAQ in the germline V gene. This CDR3 region has 15 residues. The CDR3 bases are TGTGCCAGCAGCTTAGGAGCGGGATTGTACAATGAGCAGTTCTTC. Protein sequence: CASSLGAGLYNEQFF.

V is TRBV7-2 and J is TRBJ1-2; no clear D. CDR3 length: 14 residues. The ends were cut back, 1 base at V and 0 bases at J, with 6 bases in the middle. Germline V CDR1 and CDR2: SGHTA, FQGNSA. Here the CDR3 reads CASSLERSNYGYTF. The CDR3 DNA follows: TGTGCCAGCAGCTTAGAGAGGTCTAACTATGGCTACACCTTC.

As for this clone: The junction does not match germline at one end; this may be a read error. The chain is built from TRBV7-7 and TRBJ2-2; 8 positions agree with TRBD1. Germline loops: CDR1 SSHAT, CDR2 FNYEAQ (reference sequence). The CDR3 runs to 15 residues. The CDR3 loop is CASSPGQGNTGELFF. The CDR3 coding sequence is TGTGCTAGCAGCCCCGGACAGGGGAACACCGGGGAGCTGTTTTTT.

This clone was detected only a few times. The chain couples TRBV2 to TRBJ2-2, with no clear D. This CDR3 is 14 amino acids long. Trimming removed 7 bases at V and 4 bases at J, with 13 bases between. Germline values: CDR1 SNHLY, CDR2 FYNNEI. CDR3 sequence (DNA): TGTGCCAGCACACAGAGAAGCCGCACCGGGGAGCTGTTTTTT. Its translation is CASTQRSRTGELFF.

CDR3 DNA: TGTGCCAGCATAGGCAGGATTAACACCGGGGAGCTGTTTTTT. Translation: CASIGRINTGELFF. The rearrangement links TRBV6-6 to TRBJ2-2; the D is unclear. The CDR3 contains 14 residues. Trimming shortened V by 7 bases and J by 2 bases, and 11 bases separated the two germline ends. Germline CDR1 and CDR2: MNHNY and SVGAGI (reference sequence).

CDR3 in amino acids: CASSPPGETQYF. The CDR3 DNA is TGCGCCAGCAGCCCCCCGGGAGAGACCCAGTACTTC. This chain uses TRBV5-1 with TRBJ2-5; D not certain. The CDR3 is made up of 12 amino acids. Trimming left V 4 bases short and J 4 bases short, with 8 bases between. Germline V gene sequence: CDR1 SGHRS, CDR2 YFSETQ.

The V and J genes are TRBV10-3 and TRBJ1-2, with D possibly being TRBD1 (5 bases). The CDR3 has 12 amino acids. Trimming removed 6 bases at V and 7 bases at J, with 12 bases between. Germline-derived CDR1 and CDR2 are ENHRY and SYGVKD. The CDR3 region has the DNA TGTGCCATCAGGGGCGACAGCGCTGGCTACACCTTC. Translation gives CAIRGDSAGYTF.

This chain connects TRBV6-1 to TRBJ1-1, with D possibly TRBD1 on 6 matching bases. Trimming left V 4 bases short and J 4 bases short, with 16 bases between. The CDR3 totals 15 residues. The V gene's germline CDR1 is MNHNS and CDR2 SASEGT. CDR3 bases: TGTGCCAGCAGTGCCGAGACAGGCTCCTTCACTGAAGCTTTCTTT. Its translation: CASSAETGSFTEAFF.

The chain combines TRBV27 with TRBJ1-4; 7 bases are a match to TRBD1. Germline trimming cut 3 bases from V and 7 bases from J; bases unmatched to any gene: 8. Germline V gene sequence: CDR1 MNHEY, CDR2 SMNVEV (reference sequence). This CDR3 has 15 amino acids. In DNA, the CDR3 is TGTGCCAGCAGTTTCCTGCCAGGGGGGGGTGAAAAACTGTTTTTT. The encoded protein is CASSFLPGGGEKLFF. The complete variable domain, with remaining parts taken from reference TRBV27 and TRBJ1-4, reads EAQVTQNPRYLITVTGKKLTVTCSQNMNHEYMSWYRQDPGLGLRQIYYSMNVEVTDKGDVPEGYKVSRKEKRNFPLILESPSPNQTSLYFCASSFLPGGGEKLFFGSGTQLSVL.

This clone was counted a single time. The genes are TRBV6-6 and TRBJ2-4; D is undetermined. The germline V gene encodes CDR1 MNHNY and CDR2 SVGAGI (reference sequence). Trimming pared 0 bases from V and 2 bases from J, leaving 11 bases between. This CDR3 has 16 amino acids. CDR3 nucleotide sequence: TGTGCCAGCAGTTACTCGGCTGGCTGGACCAAAAACATTCAGTACTTC. Amino acids: CASSYSAGWTKNIQYF.

This clone was counted once. The J gene is TRBJ1-1, the V gene TRBV7-9, with D uncertain. Germline CDR1 is SEHNR and CDR2 is FQNEAQ (reference sequence). The CDR3 sequence is 13 residues long. Trimming cost V 5 bases and J 4 bases, with 11 bases left between them. The CDR3 sequence is CASSEKTVTEAFF. For the CDR3, the DNA is TGTGCCAGCAGCGAAAAGACGGTCACTGAAGCTTTCTTT. Full variable domain (rest looked up from reference TRBV7-9 and TRBJ1-1): DTGVSQNPRHKITKRGQNVTFRCDPISEHNRLYWYRQTLGQGPEFLTYFQNEAQLEKSRLLSDRFSAERPKGSFSTLEIQRTEQGDSAMYLCASSEKTVTEAFFGQGTRLTVV.

V and J are TRBV6-1 and TRBJ2-5; 12 nucleotides line up with TRBD1. The CDR3 consists of 16 residues. CDR1 and CDR2 (germline): MNHNS, SASEGT. V lost 3 bases to trimming and J lost 1 base; unmatched junction nucleotides: 3. The DNA for the CDR3 is TGTGCCAGCAGTGACCGGGACAGGGGGCCCCAAGAGACCCAGTACTTC. This encodes CASSDRDRGPQETQYF.

The rearrangement links TRBV7-3 to TRBJ2-1; no clear D. There are 15 residues in the CDR3. Germline-derived CDR1 and CDR2 are SGHTA and FQGTGA. V gave up 2 bases and J gave up 0 bases, with 8 bases separating them. CDR3 amino acids: CASSLLSGSYNEQFF. CDR3 nucleotide sequence: TGTGCCAGCAGCTTACTCTCTGGCTCCTACAATGAGCAGTTCTTC. Variable domain in full (rest from reference TRBV7-3 and TRBJ2-1): GAGVSQTPSNKVTEKGKYVELRCDPISGHTALYWYRQSLGQGPEFLIYFQGTGAADDSGLPNDRFFAVRPEGSVSTLKIQRTERGDSAVYLCASSLLSGSYNEQFFGPGTRLTVL.

V usage is TRBV4-3 and J usage is TRBJ2-3; D is unclear. V was pared by 4 bases and J by 0 bases, with 11 bases between. The CDR3 is 15 residues long. CDR1 LGHNA and CDR2 YSLEER come from the germline V gene. The CDR3 protein is CASSPVSRSTDTQYF. The DNA of the CDR3 is TGCGCCAGCAGCCCGGTATCCCGAAGCACAGATACGCAGTATTTT.

V is TRBV7-9 and J is TRBJ1-5; unclear D gene. The CDR3 length is 14 residues. V lost 6 bases and J lost 6, with 15 bases in between. Germline CDR1 and CDR2: SEHNR and FQNEAQ (reference sequence). In DNA form, the CDR3 reads TGTGCCAGCAGTCCCAGCGGTGAAGGTCAGCCCCAGCATTTT. Residues: CASSPSGEGQPQHF. Looking up the rest from reference TRBV7-9 and TRBJ1-5 gives the full variable domain: DTGVSQNPRHKITKRGQNVTFRCDPISEHNRLYWYRQTLGQGPEFLTYFQNEAQLEKSRLLSDRFSAERPKGSFSTLEIQRTEQGDSAMYLCASSPSGEGQPQHFGDGTRLSIL.

The gene calls are TRBV10-3 and TRBJ1-4; D is ambiguous. This CDR3 has 13 residues. Trimming removed 2 bases from V and 5 bases from J, with 6 bases in between. CDR1 is ENHRY and CDR2 is SYGVKD in the germline V gene. DNA for the CDR3: TGTGCCATCAGTGAGGCGAGGAATGAAAAACTGTTTTTT. Translating it yields CAISEARNEKLFF.

V and J are TRBV5-1 and TRBJ2-7; TRBD1 agrees at 7 bases. Germline CDR1 SGHRS, CDR2 YFSETQ. V dropped 3 bases and J dropped 2; count of bases not matched to a gene: 8. The CDR3 contains 15 residues. The CDR3 region is CASSYTTDRPYEQYF. Written as DNA, the CDR3 is TGCGCCAGCAGCTATACTACGGACAGGCCCTACGAGCAGTACTTC.

The CDR3 reads CASRLGTSEQYF. In DNA, the CDR3 is TGTGCCAGCAGGTTGGGGACATCCGAGCAGTACTTC. The V gene is TRBV28, the J gene TRBJ2-7, with TRBD1 as a possible D gene (6 bases). The germline V gene encodes CDR1 MDHEN and CDR2 SYDVKM. Trimming removed 6 bases from V and 6 bases from J, with 12 bases in between. The CDR3 is 12 amino acids.

The J gene is TRBJ2-7, the V gene TRBV5-6; a weak D match, TRBD1 (5 bases). Germline values: CDR1 SGHDT, CDR2 YYEEEE. The CDR3 length is 15 residues. Trimming shortened V by 1 base and J by 0 bases, and 11 bases separated the two germline ends. CDR3 DNA: TGTGCCAGCAGCTTGCCGACAGCAGACTCCTACGAGCAGTACTTC. It yields the protein CASSLPTADSYEQYF.

V gene TRBV4-3 combines with J gene TRBJ1-5, with a weak D call TRBD1 (5 bases). Between the trimmed V and J ends, which lost 4 bases and 4 bases, there was a span of 14 bases. Looked up from germline, CDR1 is LGHNA and CDR2 is YSLEER. The CDR3 consists of 15 residues. The chain's CDR3 is CASSPSGHRNQPQHF. CDR3 bases: TGCGCCAGCAGCCCCAGCGGACACAGAAATCAGCCCCAGCATTTT.

This clone was seen a handful of times. The V and J genes are TRBV7-2 and TRBJ1-6; no reliable D call. There are 13 residues in the CDR3. Trimming shortened V by 2 bases and J by 5 bases, and 4 bases separated the two germline ends. Germline V gene lookup returns CDR1 SGHTA and CDR2 FQGNSA. The CDR3 is CASSLQNNSPLHF. DNA for the CDR3: TGTGCCAGCAGCTTACAGAATAATTCACCCCTCCACTTT.

The rearrangement joins TRBV7-6 to TRBJ1-3; D remains ambiguous. Trimming removed 1 base from V and 3 bases from J, with 7 bases in between. CDR1 is SGHVS and CDR2 is FNYEAQ in the germline V gene. The CDR3 runs 14 residues. The CDR3 sequence is CASSLGLDGNTIYF. In DNA form, the CDR3 reads TGTGCCAGCAGCTTAGGATTGGATGGAAACACCATATATTTT.

The CDR3 DNA follows: TGTGCCAGCTCACCACCTGGAATCAGGGCTTCTAACTATGGCTACACCTTC. The encoded protein is CASSPPGIRASNYGYTF. V is TRBV18 and J is TRBJ1-2; possibly TRBD1 for D (5 bases). Trimming shortened V by 0 bases and J by 0 bases, and 14 bases separated the two germline ends. Germline CDR1 is KGHSH and CDR2 is LQKENI. CDR3 length equals 17 residues.